This T cell receptor (beta chain) was identified during a study of blood T cells in healthy people across ages. Whole-study results and caveats: Fewer expanded clones and more diversity marked long-lived versus aged donors.

Note on this clonotype: The antigen remains undetermined.

Germline V gene data show CDR1 as SGHNT and CDR2 as YYREEE (reference sequence). Trimming removed 6 bases from V and 2 bases from J, with 15 bases in between. The CDR3 totals 14 residues. A second PCR of about 6 to 11 cycles used a sample-barcoded 5' primer and a J-beta primer mix. One entry per CDR3 protein results from TCRdb running MiXCR on the 5' RACE reads. In the table there are 1.4 million or so distinct CDR3 sequences, 35% to 45% of which are singletons. Sample: blood. V is TRBV5-4 and J is TRBJ2-7; tentatively, D is TRBD1 (5 bases). This TCR was sampled from a young woman in good health. In nucleotides, the CDR3 is TGTGCCAGCAACCTTCCAGGGCAGCCCTACGAGCAGTACTTC. Translation gives CASNLPGQPYEQYF.